The 21 T cell receptor beta chains presented below share a single source sample, sequenced in a study of T cell responses to AZD1222 COVID-19 vaccine. Data came from immunoSEQ multiplex PCR; TCRdb stores just in-frame clones and leaves some out. Among 150,000 to 200,000 clones listed, less than 95% were seen once. The input for sequencing was peripheral blood, taken 28 days after the second AZD1222 dose. These receptors originate from an adult who received the AZD1222 COVID-19 vaccine.

This chain uses TRBV7-2 with TRBJ2-7, with TRBD2 matching over 7 bases. This CDR3 contains 16 residues. V was clipped by 1 base and J by 3 bases; unmatched bases: 9. CDR1 and CDR2 from the germline V gene are SGHTA and FQGNSA. In nucleotides, the CDR3 is TGTGCCAGCAGCTTAGTGTCTAGCGGTAAACTCTACGAGCAGTACTTC. This codes for CASSLVSSGKLYEQYF.

The rearrangement links TRBV19 to TRBJ1-3; D is undetermined. From germline, CDR1 is LNHDA and CDR2 SQIVND (reference sequence). V was trimmed by 3 bases and J by 0 bases, leaving 9 bases between them. This CDR3 has 15 amino acids. CDR3 coding DNA: TGTGCCAGTAGTATCTCCGGCATCTCTGGAAACACCATATATTTT. This encodes CASSISGISGNTIYF.

V gene TRBV12-3 or TRBV12-4 combines with J gene TRBJ1-5, with TRBD1 matching 8 bases. The CDR3 is 13 residues long. Unmatched junction bases numbered 4, after V lost 6 bases and J lost 6 bases. CDR3 coding DNA: TGTGCCAGCAGAACGGACAGGGCTCAGCCCCAGCATTTT. Amino acids: CASRTDRAQPQHF.

This chain connects TRBV12-3 or TRBV12-4 to TRBJ2-3, with D unresolved. V was shortened by 2 bases and J by 1 base, with 4 bases between the two germline ends. The length of the CDR3 is 13 residues. Written as DNA, the CDR3 is TGTGCCAGCAGTTTACGCGGCACAGATACGCAGTATTTT. It translates to CASSLRGTDTQYF.

The V call is TRBV9, the J call TRBJ1-1; unclear D gene. The CDR3 covers 15 residues. Germline values: CDR1 SGDLS, CDR2 YYNGEE. With 0 bases removed from V and 3 bases from J, the gap between germline ends came to 12 bases. CDR3 in amino acids: CASSVVGQEDTEAFF. In nucleotides, the CDR3 is TGTGCCAGCAGCGTAGTTGGTCAGGAGGACACTGAAGCTTTCTTT.

The V gene is TRBV12-5, the J gene TRBJ1-1; 9 bases are shared with TRBD1. Unmatched junction bases numbered 6, after V lost 1 base and J lost 0 bases. From germline, CDR1 is LGHNT and CDR2 FRNRAP. CDR3 size: 17 residues. DNA of the CDR3: TGTGCTAGTGGTTTGGCACTGCGGGACAGGGTGAACACTGAAGCTTTCTTT. Translation gives CASGLALRDRVNTEAFF.

V and J are TRBV7-2 and TRBJ1-1; D is unclear. Trimming took 5 bases from V and 11 from J, leaving 21 bases between them. The CDR3 runs to 14 residues. Per germline, CDR1 SGHTA and CDR2 FQGNSA. Written as DNA, the CDR3 is TGTGCCAGCAGCACCCAGTCCGCGGGTAAGGTGGCTTTCTTT. Encoded protein: CASSTQSAGKVAFF.

The chain uses TRBV5-1 and TRBJ2-3; no clear D gene. The CDR3 consists of 14 residues. Germline CDR1 and CDR2: SGHRS and YFSETQ. The V gene lost 4 bases and the J gene lost 2 bases, with 11 bases spanning the gap. The CDR3: CASSKTADTDTQYF. The DNA of the CDR3 is TGCGCCAGCAGCAAGACTGCGGACACAGATACGCAGTATTTT.

The chain links TRBV4-1 to TRBJ1-5; D is perhaps TRBD1 (6 bases). With 2 bases removed from V and 4 bases from J, the gap between germline ends came to 18 bases. This CDR3 region has 17 residues. Germline V gives CDR1 MGHRA, CDR2 YSYEKL. The CDR3 region has the DNA TGCGCCAGCAGCCAAAAGGGAGGGGGGGCCCCGAATCAGCCCCAGCATTTT. Its translation is CASSQKGGGAPNQPQHF.

This chain joins TRBV19 and TRBJ2-7; 10 nucleotides line up with TRBD2. Germline V gene data show CDR1 as LNHDA and CDR2 as SQIVND (reference sequence). This CDR3 comprises 15 residues. Trimming removed 1 base from V and 3 bases from J; junction bases left unmatched: 3. DNA of the CDR3: TGTGCCAGTAGTATAGTGTCTAGCGGGAGCTACGAGCAGTACTTC. Its translation: CASSIVSSGSYEQYF.

V and J are TRBV27 and TRBJ1-2; D ambiguous. The CDR3 has 16 residues. Germline V CDR1 and CDR2: MNHEY, SMNVEV (reference sequence). Trimming took 7 bases from V and 0 from J, leaving 18 bases between them. CDR3 protein: CASTQWSGGSNYGYTF. As DNA, the CDR3 is TGTGCCAGCACCCAATGGTCCGGCGGCTCTAACTATGGCTACACCTTC.

This chain uses TRBV10-3 with TRBJ2-7, with 11 bases lining up with TRBD2. V lost 10 bases and J lost 6; bases outside the gene matches: 14. This CDR3 region has 15 residues. Germline V CDR1 and CDR2: ENHRY, SYGVKD. The CDR3 coding sequence is TGTGCCAGTTCGGATAAGGGACTAGCGGTTTCCGAGCAGTACTTC. It is translated as CASSDKGLAVSEQYF.

This clone came up a few times. This chain links TRBV6-6 with TRBJ2-7; 9 nucleotides agree with TRBD1. This CDR3 is 12 amino acids long. Unmatched junction bases numbered 3, after V lost 6 bases and J lost 6 bases. CDR1 and CDR2 from the germline V gene are MNHNY and SVGAGI (reference sequence). The CDR3, as DNA: TGTGCCAGCAGAACAGGGGGCGGCGAGCAGTACTTC. Protein: CASRTGGGEQYF.

The rearrangement links TRBV10-3 to TRBJ1-2; D might be TRBD1 (6 bases). The V and J ends lost 6 bases and 7 bases respectively, with 15 bases between them. The CDR3 spans 13 residues. Germline-derived CDR1 and CDR2 are ENHRY and SYGVKD. In DNA, the CDR3 is TGTGCCATCAGACCGGACAGCGTAAGTGGCTACACCTTC. Translated, it gives CAIRPDSVSGYTF.

V is TRBV4-3 and J is TRBJ2-7, with 8 bases matching TRBD1. From germline, CDR1 is LGHNA and CDR2 YSLEER. The CDR3 runs 14 residues. V lost 4 bases to trimming and J lost 4 bases; unmatched junction nucleotides: 6. The CDR3, as DNA: TGCGCCAGCAGCCCCGGACAGGGCAGGTACGAGCAGTACTTC. Its protein is CASSPGQGRYEQYF.

The V call is TRBV27, the J call TRBJ2-3, with 14 bases that match TRBD2. V shed 5 bases and J 2 bases; nucleotides not matched to a gene: 3. Germline CDR1 reads MNHEY; CDR2 reads SMNVEV (reference sequence). The CDR3 contains 16 residues. Written as DNA, the CDR3 is TGTGCCAGCAGTCCGGGACTAGCGGGGGCCACAGATACGCAGTATTTT. This codes for CASSPGLAGATDTQYF.

This sequence joins TRBV7-2 and TRBJ2-5; 11 bases match TRBD1. CDR1 and CDR2 (germline): SGHTA, FQGNSA. This CDR3 comprises 14 residues. V dropped 5 bases and J dropped 5; count of bases not matched to a gene: 4. CDR3 in DNA: TGTGCCAGCAGCCGGGACAGGGGGGAGGAGACCCAGTACTTC. As protein: CASSRDRGEETQYF. Filled out from reference TRBV7-2 and TRBJ2-5, the complete variable domain reads GAGVSQSPSNKVTEKGKDVELRCDPISGHTALYWYRQSLGQGLEFLIYFQGNSAPDKSGLPSDRFSAERTGGSVSTLTIQRTQQEDSAVYLCASSRDRGEETQYFGPGTRLLVL.

This chain uses TRBV3-1 (or the pseudogene TRBV3-2) with TRBJ2-2; 9 positions match TRBD2. Germline CDR1 reads LGHDT; CDR2 reads YNNKEL (reference sequence). V lost 2 bases to trimming and J lost 0 bases; unmatched junction nucleotides: 10. This CDR3 has 19 amino acids. The CDR3 nucleotides are TGTGCCAGCAGCCAATCCCGGCTAGCGGGGCCTCCGAACACCGGGGAGCTGTTTTTT. Amino acids: CASSQSRLAGPPNTGELFF.

The chain recombines TRBV7-2 with TRBJ2-7, with D possibly being TRBD1 or TRBD2 (6 bases each). CDR3 length: 13 amino acids. CDR1 and CDR2 from the germline V gene are SGHTA and FQGNSA. V lost 2 bases and J 6 bases, leaving 11 bases between the germline ends. CDR3 DNA: TGTGCCAGCAGCTTAAGCAGGGGAGGCGAGCAGTACTTC. Its protein is CASSLSRGGEQYF.

This chain connects TRBV5-6 to TRBJ2-5; D may match TRBD1 or TRBD2 (6 bases each). This CDR3 comprises 15 residues. CDR1 and CDR2 from the germline V gene are SGHDT and YYEEEE. The V end lost 5 bases, the J end lost 4 bases, and 18 bases lay between the germline ends. The CDR3 sequence is CASRLWGARPETQYF. CDR3 nucleotides: TGTGCCAGCAGGTTGTGGGGGGCCCGCCCAGAGACCCAGTACTTC.

The chain employs TRBV7-8 and TRBJ2-6, with 12 bases matching TRBD2. The V and J ends lost 5 bases and 0 bases, in that order; junction bases with no gene match: 5. The CDR3 runs to 18 residues. Germline V gene lookup returns CDR1 SGHVS and CDR2 FQNEAQ. The CDR3 bases are TGTGCCAGCAGCGCACGACTAGCGGGGGTCTCTGGGGCCAACGTCCTGACTTTC. Translation: CASSARLAGVSGANVLTF.